This TCR beta chain was found in a study of blood T cell repertoires in COVID-19. As for the study in general: T cells, B-cell-depleted T cells, or PBMCs supplied cDNA or gDNA.

The germline V gene encodes CDR1 LGHDT and CDR2 YNNKEL (reference sequence). The CDR3 is 17 residues long. Trimming stripped 4 bases from V and 4 bases from J, with 22 bases between. Original handling: The assay estimated nucleated cells by amplifying reference gene primers. Data came from immunoSEQ multiplex PCR; TCRdb stores just in-frame clones and leaves some out. V, J and clone size are those of that table, while D and trimming were read from the DNA. The table includes about 100,000 clones, 65% to 90% detected once. The sequence was collected from a man aged 55 to 70 with acute or convalescent COVID-19. Sequenced: peripheral blood. The V gene is TRBV3-1 (or the pseudogene TRBV3-2), the J gene TRBJ1-1, with D tentatively TRBD1 (6 bases). CDR3 amino acids: CASSPAGQSFRGTEAFF. DNA of the CDR3: TGTGCCAGCAGCCCTGCTGGACAGAGCTTTAGAGGCACTGAAGCTTTCTTT.